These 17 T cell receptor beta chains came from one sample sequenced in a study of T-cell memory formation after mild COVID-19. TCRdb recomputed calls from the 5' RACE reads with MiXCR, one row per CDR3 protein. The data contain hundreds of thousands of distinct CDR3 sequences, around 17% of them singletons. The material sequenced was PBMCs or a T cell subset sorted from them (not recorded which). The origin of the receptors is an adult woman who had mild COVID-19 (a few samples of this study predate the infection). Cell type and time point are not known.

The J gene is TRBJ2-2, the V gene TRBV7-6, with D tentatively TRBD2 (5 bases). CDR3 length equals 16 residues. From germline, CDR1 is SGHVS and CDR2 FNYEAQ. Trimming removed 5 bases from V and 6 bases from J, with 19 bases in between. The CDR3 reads CASSTREGFPSGELFF. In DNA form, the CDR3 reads TGTGCCAGCAGCACCCGTGAGGGTTTTCCATCCGGGGAGCTGTTTTTT. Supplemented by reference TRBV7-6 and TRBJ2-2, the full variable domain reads GAGVSQSPRYKVTKRGQDVALRCDPISGHVSLYWYRQALGQGPEFLTYFNYEAQQDKSGLPNDRFSAERPEGSISTLTIQRTEQRDSAMYRCASSTREGFPSGELFFGEGSRLTVL.

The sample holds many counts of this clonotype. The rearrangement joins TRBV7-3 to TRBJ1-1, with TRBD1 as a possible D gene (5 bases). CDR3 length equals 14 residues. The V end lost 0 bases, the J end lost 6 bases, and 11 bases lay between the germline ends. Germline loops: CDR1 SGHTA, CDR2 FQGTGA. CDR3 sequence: CASSLTGLGAEAFF. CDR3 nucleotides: TGTGCCAGCAGCTTAACAGGGCTGGGGGCTGAAGCTTTCTTT.

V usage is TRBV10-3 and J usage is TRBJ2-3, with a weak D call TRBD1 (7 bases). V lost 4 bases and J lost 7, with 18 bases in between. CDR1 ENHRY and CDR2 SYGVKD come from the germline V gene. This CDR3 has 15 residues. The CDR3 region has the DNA TGTGCCATCAGTGCGCAGGGGGGAGGAGAGAATACGCAGTATTTT. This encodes CAISAQGGGENTQYF.

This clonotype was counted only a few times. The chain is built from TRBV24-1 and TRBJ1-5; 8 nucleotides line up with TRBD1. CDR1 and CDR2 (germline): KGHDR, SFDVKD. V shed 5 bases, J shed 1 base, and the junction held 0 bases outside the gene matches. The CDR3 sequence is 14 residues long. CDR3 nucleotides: TGTGCCACCAGTGGACAGGGGAGCAATCAGCCCCAGCATTTT. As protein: CATSGQGSNQPQHF.

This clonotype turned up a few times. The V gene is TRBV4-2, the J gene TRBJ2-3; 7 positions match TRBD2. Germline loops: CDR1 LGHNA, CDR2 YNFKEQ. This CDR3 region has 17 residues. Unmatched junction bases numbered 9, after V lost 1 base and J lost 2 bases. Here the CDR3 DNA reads TGTGCCAGCAGCCAAGGGGCGGCTAGCGGAGCCACAGATACGCAGTATTTT. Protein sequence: CASSQGAASGATDTQYF.

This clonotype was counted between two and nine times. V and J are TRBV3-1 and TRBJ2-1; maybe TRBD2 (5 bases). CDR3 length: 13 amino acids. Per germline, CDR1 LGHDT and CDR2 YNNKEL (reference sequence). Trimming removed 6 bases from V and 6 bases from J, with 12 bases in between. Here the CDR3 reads CASRTTTGNEQFF. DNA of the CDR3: TGTGCCAGCAGGACTACTACTGGCAATGAGCAGTTCTTC.

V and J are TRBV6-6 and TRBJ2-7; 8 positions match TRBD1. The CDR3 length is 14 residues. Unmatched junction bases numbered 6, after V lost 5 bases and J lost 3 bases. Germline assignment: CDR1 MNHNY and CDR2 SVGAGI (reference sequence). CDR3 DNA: TGTGCCAGCAGTCTACAGGGGGAGCTCTACGAGCAGTACTTC. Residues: CASSLQGELYEQYF.

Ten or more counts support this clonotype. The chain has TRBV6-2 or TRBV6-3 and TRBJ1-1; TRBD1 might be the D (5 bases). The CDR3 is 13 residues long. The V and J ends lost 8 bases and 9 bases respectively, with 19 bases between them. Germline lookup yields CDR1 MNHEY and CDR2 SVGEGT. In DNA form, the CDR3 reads TGTGCCAGCCGTCGCGGGGCACAGCCGCAAGCTTTCTTT. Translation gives CASRRGAQPQAFF.

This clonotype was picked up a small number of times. The CDR3 spells CAWSVMGGAHEQYF. The CDR3 nucleotides are TGTGCCTGGAGTGTAATGGGGGGCGCGCACGAGCAGTACTTC. The genes are TRBV30 and TRBJ2-7; D is perhaps TRBD1 or TRBD2 (6 bases each). Germline assignment: CDR1 GTSNPN and CDR2 SVGIG (reference sequence). V was trimmed by 0 bases and J by 5 bases, leaving 14 bases between them. The CDR3 extends over 14 amino acids.

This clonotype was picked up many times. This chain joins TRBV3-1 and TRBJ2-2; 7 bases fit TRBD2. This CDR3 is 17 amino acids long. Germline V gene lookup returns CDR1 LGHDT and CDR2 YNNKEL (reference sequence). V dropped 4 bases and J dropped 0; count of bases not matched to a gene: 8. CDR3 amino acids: CASSPSPGLTNTGELFF. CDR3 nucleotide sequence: TGTGCCAGCAGCCCGTCCCCGGGACTAACGAACACCGGGGAGCTGTTTTTT.

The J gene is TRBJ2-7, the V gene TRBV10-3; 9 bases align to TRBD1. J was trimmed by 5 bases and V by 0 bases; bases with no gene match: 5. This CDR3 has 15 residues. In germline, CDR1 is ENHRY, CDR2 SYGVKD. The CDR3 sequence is CAISESTRTGDEQYF. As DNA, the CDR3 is TGTGCCATCAGTGAGTCGACACGGACAGGGGACGAGCAGTACTTC.

CDR3 residues: CSVGLAVTYNEQFF. CDR3 sequence (DNA): TGCAGCGTTGGGCTAGCCGTTACCTACAATGAGCAGTTCTTC. The chain joins TRBV29-1 to TRBJ2-1; possibly TRBD2 for D (5 bases). The germline V gene encodes CDR1 SQVTM and CDR2 ANQGSEA. V dropped 4 bases and J dropped 2 bases, with 12 bases sitting between them. The CDR3 is 14 amino acids.

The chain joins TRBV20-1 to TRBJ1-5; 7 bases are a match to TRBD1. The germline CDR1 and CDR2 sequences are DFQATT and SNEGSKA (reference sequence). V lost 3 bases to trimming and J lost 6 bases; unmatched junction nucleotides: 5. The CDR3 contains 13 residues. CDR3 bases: TGCAGTGCTAGGCAAACAGGGGCTCAGCCCCAGCATTTT. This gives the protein CSARQTGAQPQHF.

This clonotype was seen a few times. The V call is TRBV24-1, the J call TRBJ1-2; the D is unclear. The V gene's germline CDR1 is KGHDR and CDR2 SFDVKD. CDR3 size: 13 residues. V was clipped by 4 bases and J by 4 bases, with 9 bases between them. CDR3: CATSDRTLYGYTF. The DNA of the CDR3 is TGTGCCACCAGTGACCGGACCCTCTATGGCTACACCTTC.

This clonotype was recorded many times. CDR3 DNA sequence: TGTGCCAGCAGTCGAGACCTCGGGACTAGCGGGCGATACAATGAGCAGTTCTTC. Protein: CASSRDLGTSGRYNEQFF. The rearrangement joins TRBV12-3 or TRBV12-4 to TRBJ2-1; 12 nucleotides align to TRBD2. J lost 4 bases, V lost 5 bases, and 12 bases had no gene match. The CDR3 is 18 amino acids.

CDR3 DNA sequence: TGCGCCAGCAGCTTGTTTGGGGATTACACTTTGTACGAGCAGTACTTC. Amino acid sequence: CASSLFGDYTLYEQYF. The chain carries TRBV5-1 and TRBJ2-7; D remains ambiguous. The CDR3 loop spans 16 amino acids. V was clipped by 1 base and J by 4 bases, with 18 bases between them. From germline, CDR1 is SGHRS and CDR2 YFSETQ. Full variable domain (rest looked up from reference TRBV5-1 and TRBJ2-7): KAGVTQTPRYLIKTRGQQVTLSCSPISGHRSVSWYQQTPGQGLQFLFEYFSETQRNKGNFPGRFSGRQFSNSRSEMNVSTLELGDSALYLCASSLFGDYTLYEQYFGPGTRLTVT.

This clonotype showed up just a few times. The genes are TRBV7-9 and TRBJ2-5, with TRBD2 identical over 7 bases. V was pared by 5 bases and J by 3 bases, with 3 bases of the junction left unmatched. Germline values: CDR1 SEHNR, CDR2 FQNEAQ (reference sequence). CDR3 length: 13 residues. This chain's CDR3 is CASSPRGEETQYF. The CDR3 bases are TGTGCCAGCAGCCCTCGGGGGGAAGAGACCCAGTACTTC.